Reported below is one T cell receptor (beta chain). This record comes from a study of blood T cell repertoires in COVID-19. Study-wide context: Sample material is recorded as cDNA or gDNA derived from T cells, B-cell-depleted T cells, or PBMCs.

Measured with immunoSEQ multiplex PCR; TCRdb has only the in-frame clones, and not every one. Of 150,000 to 200,000 clones listed, roughly 94% are singletons. Germline V CDR1 and CDR2: KGHSH, LQKENI. This CDR3 is built from 15 residues. The V and J ends lost 1 base and 4 bases respectively, with 13 bases between them. This chain joins TRBV18 and TRBJ2-5; tentative D call: TRBD1 (6 bases). This TCR was sampled from a man younger than 40 with COVID-19, enrolled during active disease. The sample taken for sequencing was peripheral blood. The CDR3 here is CASSPLGQLSETQYF. The CDR3 nucleotides are TGTGCCAGCTCACCACTTGGACAGCTTTCAGAGACCCAGTACTTC.